This TCR beta chain was captured by sequencing in a study of beta chain features in type 1 diabetes. This clone appeared a few times. Antigen: not known. Staining for CD45RO/CCR7/CD25/CD127/CD95/CD27 allowed sorting of CD4+ naive, central memory, regulatory and stem cell-like memory cells. The whole isolated RNA underwent reverse transcription, so sequencing captured expressed TCRB transcripts. About 3.57 million reads were obtained on average from naive, central memory and regulatory T cell samples. The data were produced by immunoSEQ multiplex PCR, yet TCRdb's version contains in-frame clones alone and is incomplete. The sample comprises some 220,000 clones, under 13% of which are singletons, and 1% to 1.5% rests with the top ten. This CDR3 region has 14 residues. Between the trimmed V and J ends, which lost 0 bases and 2 bases, there was a span of 7 bases. Germline V gene data show CDR1 as SGHRS and CDR2 as YFSETQ.

Study-level findings and limits: Shortening of TCRB CDR3s, moderate but significant, appeared in all four CD4+ subsets of Type 1 diabetes patients. Naive, central memory and regulatory TCRB repertoires appeared more similar among patients than healthy donors.

Sequenced sample: central memory CD4+ T cells from blood. V usage is TRBV5-1 and J usage is TRBJ2-3; D might be TRBD1 or TRBD2, each matching 5 bases. This TCR came from a man aged 18 to 29 in good health. This chain's CDR3 is CASSLGGTTDTQYF. The DNA of the CDR3 is TGCGCCAGCAGCTTGGGAGGGACCACAGATACGCAGTATTTT.